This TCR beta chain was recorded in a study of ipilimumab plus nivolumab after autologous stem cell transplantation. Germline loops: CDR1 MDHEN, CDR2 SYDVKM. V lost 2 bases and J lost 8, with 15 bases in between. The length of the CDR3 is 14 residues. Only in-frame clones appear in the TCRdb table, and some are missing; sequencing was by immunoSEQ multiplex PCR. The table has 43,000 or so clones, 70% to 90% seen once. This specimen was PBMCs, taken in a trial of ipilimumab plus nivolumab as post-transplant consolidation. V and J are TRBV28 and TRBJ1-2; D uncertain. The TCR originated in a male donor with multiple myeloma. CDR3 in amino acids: CASSLDGPAGGYTF. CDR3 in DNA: TGTGCCAGCAGTTTAGATGGTCCCGCTGGGGGCTACACCTTC.